The next 8 T cell receptor beta chains were all read from a single sample in a study of T-cell memory formation after mild COVID-19. TCRdb recomputed calls from the 5' RACE reads with MiXCR, one row per CDR3 protein. The sample lists about 280,000 distinct CDR3 sequences, 8% to 10% occurring once. Sequencing input: PBMCs or a T cell subset sorted from them (not recorded which). The receptor set was obtained from a man younger than 30 who had mild COVID-19 (a few samples of this study predate the infection). Cell type and time point are not known.

The chain is built from TRBV7-2 and TRBJ2-7; D might be TRBD1 (6 bases). The CDR3 covers 13 residues. CDR1 SGHTA and CDR2 FQGNSA come from the germline V gene. The ends were cut back, 6 bases at V and 0 bases at J, with 9 bases in the middle. CDR3 nucleotide sequence: TGTGCCAGCAGACCGGGACACTCCTACGAGCAGTACTTC. Protein: CASRPGHSYEQYF.

This clonotype was found many times. V is TRBV7-2 and J is TRBJ2-1; D remains ambiguous. V was cut by 8 bases and J by 2 bases, with 10 bases left in between. The CDR3 consists of 13 residues. Germline V CDR1 and CDR2: SGHTA, FQGNSA. The DNA for the CDR3 is TGTGCCAGCGGATTGGCTACCTACAATGAGCAGTTCTTC. Translation: CASGLATYNEQFF.

The chain joins TRBV6-5 to TRBJ2-7; the match to TRBD1 covers 9 bases. V was pared by 2 bases and J by 7 bases, with 12 bases of the junction left unmatched. The CDR3 sequence is 16 residues long. Germline assignment: CDR1 MNHEY and CDR2 SVGAGI. CDR3 loop: CASSYTNGTGSGEQYF. In DNA form, the CDR3 reads TGTGCCAGCAGTTACACCAACGGGACAGGGTCCGGGGAGCAGTACTTC.

This clonotype was found a few times. This sequence joins TRBV15 and TRBJ2-7, with 14 positions matching TRBD2. The CDR3 sequence is 15 residues long. V trimming: 4 bases; J trimming: 5 bases; junction bases outside the gene matches: 4. The germline CDR1 and CDR2 sequences are LNHNV and YYDKDF (reference sequence). Here the CDR3 reads CATSKGGLAGDEQYV. The CDR3 nucleotides read TGTGCCACCAGCAAGGGGGGACTAGCGGGGGACGAGCAGTACGTC.

J is TRBJ2-3 and V is TRBV25-1, with a weak D call TRBD2 (7 bases). The CDR3 loop spans 16 amino acids. CDR1 and CDR2 from the germline V gene are MGHDK and SYGVNS. V was cut by 3 bases and J by 0 bases, with 13 bases left in between. CDR3 DNA: TGTGCCAGCAGTGAGTGGGGGGGGCAGAGCACAGATACGCAGTATTTT. Amino acid sequence: CASSEWGGQSTDTQYF.

This clonotype was observed a handful of times. The gene calls are TRBV9 and TRBJ2-7; the match to TRBD1 covers 8 bases. Looked up from germline, CDR1 is SGDLS and CDR2 is YYNGEE. The CDR3 spans 15 residues. With 4 bases clipped from V and 6 bases from J, the junction kept 12 bases outside the gene matches. CDR3 region: CASSPWGQDPSEQYF. For the CDR3, the DNA is TGTGCCAGCAGCCCCTGGGGACAGGACCCAAGCGAGCAGTACTTC.

This rearrangement joins TRBV6-2 or TRBV6-3 to TRBJ1-1, with D hard to call. V dropped 0 bases and J dropped 7 bases, with 6 bases sitting between them. The CDR3 loop spans 12 amino acids. CDR1 is MNHEY and CDR2 is SVGEGT in the germline V gene. This CDR3 reads CASSYSINEAFF. In nucleotides, the CDR3 is TGTGCCAGCAGTTACTCGATCAATGAAGCTTTCTTT.

The V and J genes are TRBV5-1 and TRBJ2-2; no firm D call. The germline gives CDR1 SGHRS, CDR2 YFSETQ. The length of the CDR3 is 12 residues. Trimming removed 2 bases at V and 7 bases at J, with 6 bases between. CDR3 protein: CASSFNLGELFF. The CDR3 bases are TGCGCCAGCAGCTTTAACCTCGGGGAGCTGTTTTTT.